The 32 T cell receptor beta chains presented below share a single source sample, sequenced in a study of cytomegalovirus exposure and HLA in healthy donors. Amplification used 60 Vbeta primers and 13 Jbeta primers. The data were produced by immunoSEQ multiplex PCR, yet TCRdb's version contains in-frame clones alone and is incomplete. The table includes 150,000 to 200,000 clones, under 80% detected once. The sample consisted of PBMCs. The receptors originated from a middle-aged man in good health and CMV-seronegative.

There are a few counts of this clone. The chain couples TRBV29-1 to TRBJ2-1; 7 bases align to TRBD2. CDR3 length: 13 amino acids. Unmatched junction bases numbered 10, after V lost 4 bases and J lost 10 bases. Germline V gene sequence: CDR1 SQVTM, CDR2 ANQGSEA. The CDR3 DNA reads TGCAGCGTTGGGCCTAGCGGACAAAGGGAGCAGTTCTTC. The encoded protein is CSVGPSGQREQFF.

This clone has only a few counts. CDR3 region: CASSLWQSSNQPQHF. CDR3 nucleotides: TGTGCCAGCAGCTTGTGGCAGTCAAGCAATCAGCCCCAGCATTTT. The rearrangement uses TRBV5-6 and TRBJ1-5; D not resolved. Germline V gene lookup returns CDR1 SGHDT and CDR2 YYEEEE. V was pared by 1 base and J by 1 base, with 9 bases between. This CDR3 has 15 residues.

The chain employs TRBV7-2 and TRBJ2-7; no clear D. Trimming left V 1 base short and J 7 bases short, with 8 bases between. CDR3 length: 12 residues. Germline V gene data show CDR1 as SGHTA and CDR2 as FQGNSA. The chain's CDR3 is CASSLEIREQYF. The CDR3 DNA reads as TGTGCCAGCAGCTTAGAAATTAGAGAGCAGTACTTC.

V and J are TRBV5-1 and TRBJ2-6; D ambiguous. The V end lost 1 base, the J end lost 0 bases, and 14 bases lay between the germline ends. The CDR3 sequence is 18 residues long. CDR1 is SGHRS, CDR2 YFSETQ, per germline. CDR3 sequence reads: CASSLTGGYLSGANVLTF. CDR3 in DNA: TGCGCCAGCAGCTTGACCGGCGGTTATCTCTCTGGGGCCAACGTCCTGACTTTC.

This chain links TRBV27 with TRBJ2-5; a weak D match, TRBD1 (5 bases). Germline-derived CDR1 and CDR2 are MNHEY and SMNVEV (reference sequence). The V and J ends lost 5 bases and 5 bases respectively, with 18 bases between them. The CDR3 runs 15 residues. CDR3 DNA: TGTGCCAGCAGTAAAGAATCAGGGATGTCGGAGACCCAGTACTTC. The encoded protein is CASSKESGMSETQYF.

In its sample, this clone was seen a few times. The chain is built from TRBV4-3 and TRBJ1-2, with TRBD1 matching over 9 bases. Germline V gene data show CDR1 as LGHNA and CDR2 as YSLEER. This CDR3 spans 19 amino acids. V lost 0 bases to trimming and J lost 7 bases; unmatched junction nucleotides: 18. The CDR3: CASSQDFGTGYATYAGYTF. Here the CDR3 DNA reads TGCGCCAGCAGCCAAGACTTCGGGACAGGGTATGCAACCTATGCTGGCTACACCTTC.

This clone turned up a few times. The chain employs TRBV2 and TRBJ2-7; the D gene is possibly TRBD2 (5 bases). The ends were cut back, 6 bases at V and 6 bases at J, with 21 bases in the middle. Germline V gives CDR1 SNHLY, CDR2 FYNNEI. There are 15 residues in the CDR3. Here the CDR3 reads CASSGQGGEFSEQYF. CDR3 nucleotide sequence: TGTGCCAGCAGCGGCCAAGGTGGGGAGTTCTCCGAGCAGTACTTC.

V and J are TRBV28 and TRBJ2-7, with D possibly matching TRBD1 (5 bases). This CDR3 is built from 15 residues. In germline, CDR1 is MDHEN, CDR2 SYDVKM. Trimming shortened V by 4 bases and J by 7 bases, and 20 bases separated the two germline ends. The CDR3 region is CASSSLKTAPWEQYF. The CDR3 DNA reads as TGTGCCAGCAGTTCATTAAAGACAGCCCCCTGGGAGCAGTACTTC. Drawing the rest from reference TRBV28 and TRBJ2-7, the complete variable domain is DVKVTQSSRYLVKRTGEKVFLECVQDMDHENMFWYRQDPGLGLRLIYFSYDVKMKEKGDIPEGYSVSREKKERFSLILESASTNQTSMYLCASSSLKTAPWEQYFGPGTRLTVT.

This clone was counted once. The V and J genes are TRBV7-6 and TRBJ2-7; 11 positions agree with TRBD1. The V gene's germline CDR1 is SGHVS and CDR2 FNYEAQ. The CDR3 loop spans 14 amino acids. V lost 5 bases to trimming and J lost 6 bases; unmatched junction nucleotides: 6. In DNA form, the CDR3 reads TGTGCCAGCAGCCGGGGACAGGGGGGGCCCGAGCAGTACTTC. This encodes CASSRGQGGPEQYF.

The chain combines TRBV7-2 with TRBJ2-3; 10 nucleotides line up with TRBD2. The ends lost 1 base at V and 11 bases at J; junction bases unmatched: 9. From germline, CDR1 is SGHTA and CDR2 FQGNSA. The CDR3 spans 15 residues. CDR3 residues: CASSLERASGSGQYF. The CDR3 DNA sequence: TGTGCCAGCAGCTTAGAGAGGGCTAGCGGGAGTGGGCAGTATTTT. The entire variable domain, with the rest obtained from reference TRBV7-2 and TRBJ2-3, is as follows: GAGVSQSPSNKVTEKGKDVELRCDPISGHTALYWYRQSLGQGLEFLIYFQGNSAPDKSGLPSDRFSAERTGGSVSTLTIQRTQQEDSAVYLCASSLERASGSGQYFGPGTRLTVL.

This rearrangement joins TRBV18 to TRBJ1-3, with TRBD1 matching over 8 bases. CDR1 and CDR2 (germline): KGHSH, LQKENI. The CDR3 consists of 15 residues. V was clipped by 6 bases and J by 1 base; unmatched bases: 5. The CDR3 DNA reads TGTGCCAGCTCCGGGACAGGTGGATCTGGAAACACCATATATTTT. Protein sequence: CASSGTGGSGNTIYF. The variable domain in full, with the rest retrieved from reference TRBV18 and TRBJ1-3, is NAGVMQNPRHLVRRRGQEARLRCSPMKGHSHVYWYRQLPEEGLKFMVYLQKENIIDESGMPKERFSAEFPKEGPSILRIQQVVRGDSAAYFCASSGTGGSGNTIYFGEGSWLTVV.

This chain links TRBV9 with TRBJ1-3; D not certain. Trimming took off 0 bases at V and 4 bases at J, with 8 bases between the two ends. From germline, CDR1 is SGDLS and CDR2 YYNGEE. The CDR3 contains 14 residues. The CDR3 nucleotides are TGTGCCAGCAGCGTAGGTGGCAGGGGAAACACCATATATTTT. Protein sequence: CASSVGGRGNTIYF.

The chain combines TRBV29-1 with TRBJ2-5; D gene unclear. The J call may be mistaken, given a closer DNA end match to TRBJ2-7. Per germline, CDR1 SQVTM and CDR2 ANQGSEA. There are 13 residues in the CDR3. The CDR3 protein is CSVRGGTVYEQYF. DNA of the CDR3: TGCAGCGTCCGTGGCGGAACCGTATACGAGCAGTACTTC.

This clone came up a few times. The V call is TRBV14, the J call TRBJ2-5; TRBD1 aligns across 7 bases. The junction had 9 bases not matched to a gene; V was cut back by 4 bases and J by 1 base. This CDR3 is built from 16 residues. The germline CDR1 and CDR2 sequences are SGHDN and FVKESK. The chain's CDR3 is CASSPQGQPTQETQYF. CDR3 nucleotide sequence: TGTGCCAGCAGCCCGCAGGGACAGCCGACCCAAGAGACCCAGTACTTC. Supplemented by reference TRBV14 and TRBJ2-5, the full variable domain reads EAGVTQFPSHSVIEKGQTVTLRCDPISGHDNLYWYRRVMGKEIKFLLHFVKESKQDESGMPNNRFLAERTGGTYSTLKVQPAELEDSGVYFCASSPQGQPTQETQYFGPGTRLLVL.

V gene TRBV5-4 combines with J gene TRBJ2-1, with 9 bases fitting TRBD2. Trimming removed 4 bases from V and 8 bases from J; junction bases left unmatched: 4. The germline V gene has CDR1 SGHNT and CDR2 YYREEE (reference sequence). There are 13 residues in the CDR3. The CDR3 region has the DNA TGTGCCAGCAGCCCCGTAGCGGGGGATGAGCAGTTCTTC. It encodes CASSPVAGDEQFF.

The genes are TRBV29-1 and TRBJ2-5; D gene ambiguous. Germline V gene data show CDR1 as SQVTM and CDR2 as ANQGSEA. With 3 bases removed from V and 1 base from J, the gap between germline ends came to 9 bases. CDR3 length: 13 amino acids. The CDR3 nucleotides read TGCAGCGTTGACGCTCTGGCCCAAGAGACCCAGTACTTC. As protein: CSVDALAQETQYF.

The rearrangement joins TRBV6-5 to TRBJ2-2; TRBD1 matches at 7 bases. The ends lost 6 bases at V and 6 bases at J; junction bases unmatched: 4. CDR3 length equals 13 residues. The germline V gene encodes CDR1 MNHEY and CDR2 SVGAGI. CDR3: CASSLTGAGELFF. The CDR3 DNA reads TGTGCCAGCAGCTTAACAGGGGCCGGGGAGCTGTTTTTT.

This clone was counted a few times. The chain couples TRBV29-1 to TRBJ2-7, with TRBD2 as a possible D gene (6 bases). CDR1 and CDR2 from the germline V gene are SQVTM and ANQGSEA. The V gene lost 8 bases and the J gene lost 2 bases, with 13 bases spanning the gap. This CDR3 has 12 residues. CDR3 residues: CSPSGEPYEQYF. CDR3 coding DNA: TGCAGCCCGTCGGGAGAGCCCTACGAGCAGTACTTC.

Details on this clone: An end of the junction does not agree with germline; a read error may underlie this. The chain carries TRBV5-1 and TRBJ2-7, with unresolved D. The length of the CDR3 is 14 residues. Germline-derived CDR1 and CDR2 are SGHRS and YFSETQ. In DNA form, the CDR3 reads TGCGCCAACAGCCTAACCGTGAGCTCCTACGAGCAGTACTTC. Protein product: CANSLTVSSYEQYF.

The chain joins TRBV6-5 to TRBJ1-2; 11 bases map to TRBD1. The CDR3 has 12 residues. Germline V CDR1 and CDR2: MNHEY, SVGAGI. V shed 5 bases and J 7 bases; nucleotides not matched to a gene: 0. The CDR3 bases are TGTGCCAGCAGTGGGACAGGGGGTGGCTACACCTTC. Translation: CASSGTGGGYTF.

The chain couples TRBV27 to TRBJ2-7; perhaps TRBD1 as D (5 bases). The CDR3 has 13 amino acids. The germline V gene encodes CDR1 MNHEY and CDR2 SMNVEV (reference sequence). The V end lost 5 bases, the J end lost 2 bases, and 10 bases lay between the germline ends. The CDR3 DNA follows: TGTGCCAGCAGTCCAAGACAGCCCTACGAGCAGTACTTC. Translated: CASSPRQPYEQYF.

This chain uses TRBV27 with TRBJ1-3; 9 bases map to TRBD1. Germline V gives CDR1 MNHEY, CDR2 SMNVEV (reference sequence). Unmatched junction bases numbered 11, after V lost 5 bases and J lost 0 bases. This CDR3 is built from 18 residues. The CDR3: CASSRTGTGLSSGNTIYF. For the CDR3, the DNA is TGTGCCAGCAGTCGCACCGGGACAGGGTTGAGCTCTGGAAACACCATATATTTT.

This chain joins TRBV7-3 and TRBJ2-5; weak D call: TRBD1 (5 bases). CDR3 size: 14 residues. V was pared by 2 bases and J by 3 bases, with 10 bases between. The germline V gene encodes CDR1 SGHTA and CDR2 FQGTGA. Here the CDR3 reads CASSLVGVKETQYF. The DNA for the CDR3 is TGTGCCAGCAGCTTAGTAGGGGTAAAAGAGACCCAGTACTTC.

The CDR3: CASSRGLNEKLFF. In DNA form, the CDR3 reads TGTGCCAGCAGCCGGGGGTTAAATGAAAAACTGTTTTTT. V is TRBV6-6 and J is TRBJ1-4; weak D call: TRBD1 (5 bases). The germline CDR1 and CDR2 sequences are MNHNY and SVGAGI (reference sequence). There are 13 residues in the CDR3. Trimming pared 6 bases from V and 5 bases from J, leaving 10 bases between.

Turning to this clone: Different DNA sequences within this sample yield the same CDR3. J is TRBJ2-7 and V is TRBV10-3; 9 bases line up with TRBD1. Germline CDR1 reads ENHRY; CDR2 reads SYGVKD. The CDR3 contains 14 residues. V dropped 6 bases and J dropped 2; count of bases not matched to a gene: 5. This CDR3 is CAIRPGQGTYEQYF. As DNA, the CDR3 is TGTGCCATCAGACCGGGACAGGGCACCTACGAGCAGTACTTC.

V is TRBV19 and J is TRBJ1-5; 8 bases are shared with TRBD1. With V trimmed by 8 bases and J by 7 bases, 19 bases remained unmatched. Looked up from germline, CDR1 is LNHDA and CDR2 is SQIVND (reference sequence). The CDR3 is 17 residues long. Here the CDR3 reads CASRDSLGQADGQPQHF. DNA of the CDR3: TGTGCCAGTCGAGATAGCCTGGGACAGGCGGATGGCCAGCCCCAGCATTTT.

The CDR3, as DNA: TGTGCCAGCAGGCTGGAGAGGTGGTACGAGCAGTACTTC. Translated, it gives CASRLERWYEQYF. The chain links TRBV7-2 to TRBJ2-7; no firm D call. Germline CDR1 SGHTA, CDR2 FQGNSA. The CDR3 is 13 residues long. V shed 6 bases and J shed 4 bases, with 13 bases lying between them.

In regard to this clone: The same CDR3 can be traced to other DNA sequences in this sample. V is TRBV29-1 and J is TRBJ2-3; possibly TRBD2 for D (5 bases). CDR3 length equals 12 residues. V lost 6 bases to trimming and J lost 3 bases, with 10 bases between them. CDR1 and CDR2 (germline): SQVTM, ANQGSEA. This chain's CDR3 is CSVMTGTDTQYF. The CDR3 DNA reads TGCAGCGTGATGACGGGGACAGATACGCAGTATTTT.

The rearrangement joins TRBV9 to TRBJ2-2; 9 nucleotides line up with TRBD2. The germline CDR1 and CDR2 sequences are SGDLS and YYNGEE. The CDR3 spans 19 residues. V lost 0 bases to trimming and J lost 7 bases; unmatched junction nucleotides: 16. CDR3 sequence reads: CASSVGPRLAGAAGGELFF. CDR3 in DNA: TGTGCCAGCAGCGTAGGCCCCCGCTTAGCGGGGGCGGCCGGCGGGGAGCTGTTTTTT.

In this sample, this clone turned up a few times. This chain links TRBV7-9 with TRBJ2-7; D gene unclear. V was cut by 0 bases and J by 7 bases, with 7 bases left in between. This CDR3 has 12 residues. Germline lookup yields CDR1 SEHNR and CDR2 FQNEAQ (reference sequence). The CDR3 DNA is TGTGCCAGCAGCTTAGCTTCGTCTGAGCAGTACTTC. Its translation is CASSLASSEQYF.

The CDR3 is CASDQGASNYGYTF. The CDR3 DNA sequence: TGTGCCAGCGACCAGGGGGCTTCTAACTATGGCTACACCTTC. The gene calls are TRBV6-1 and TRBJ1-2, with TRBD1 identical over 8 bases. The CDR3 is 14 amino acids. The J segment lost 0 bases and the V segment lost 8 bases, leaving 5 bases of the junction unmatched. The germline gives CDR1 MNHNS, CDR2 SASEGT.

This chain joins TRBV13 and TRBJ1-4; D is possibly TRBD1 (6 bases). This CDR3 has 16 residues. The ends were cut back, 2 bases at V and 8 bases at J, with 18 bases in the middle. Germline loops: CDR1 PRHDT, CDR2 FYEKMQ (reference sequence). The DNA of the CDR3 is TGTGCCAGCAGCTTAACCGGACAGCCTCAACCCGAAAAACTGTTTTTT. Encoded protein: CASSLTGQPQPEKLFF.